Shown below are 14 T cell receptor beta chains from a single sample sequenced in a study of blood T cell repertoires in COVID-19. Repertoires were generated with immunoSEQ multiplex PCR, while TCRdb's copy carries only in-frame clones and drops some. The repertoire holds about 120,000 clones, with 83% as singletons. Sequenced material: peripheral blood. The origin of the receptors is a man aged 30 to 39 with acute or convalescent COVID-19.

This chain connects TRBV9 to TRBJ2-3; TRBD2 agrees at 16 bases. The germline V gene encodes CDR1 SGDLS and CDR2 YYNGEE. With V trimmed by 4 bases and J by 2 bases, 7 bases remained unmatched. The CDR3 is made up of 18 amino acids. CDR3 residues: CASSSGTSGGVDTDTQYF. The DNA of the CDR3 is TGTGCCAGCAGCTCCGGGACTAGCGGGGGGGTGGACACAGATACGCAGTATTTT.

The rearrangement joins TRBV10-2 to TRBJ2-7; 8 bases match TRBD1. CDR3 length equals 15 residues. V gave up 3 bases and J gave up 0 bases; unmatched junction bases: 4. Germline V CDR1 and CDR2: WSHSY, SAAADI. The DNA for the CDR3 is TGCGCCAGCAGTGACGCAGGGGGCAACTCCTACGAGCAGTACGTC. This codes for CASSDAGGNSYEQYV.

The chain carries TRBV6-6 and TRBJ2-3, with D tentatively TRBD1 (6 bases). V lost 8 bases, J lost 1 base, and 13 bases lay in between. Germline V CDR1 and CDR2: MNHNY, SVGAGI (reference sequence). This CDR3 has 14 amino acids. CDR3 sequence: CASGGGIRTDTQYF. The CDR3 DNA reads TGTGCCAGCGGTGGGGGCATCCGCACAGATACGCAGTATTTT.

V usage is TRBV19 and J usage is TRBJ1-6, with TRBD1 matching over 10 bases. With V trimmed by 5 bases and J by 9 bases, 7 bases remained unmatched. The CDR3 covers 15 residues. Germline V gene lookup returns CDR1 LNHDA and CDR2 SQIVND (reference sequence). In DNA, the CDR3 is TGTGCCAGTAGTCATCGGACAGGGGGTGTTTCACCCCTCCACTTT. This encodes CASSHRTGGVSPLHF. Drawing the rest from reference TRBV19 and TRBJ1-6, the complete variable domain is DGGITQSPKYLFRKEGQNVTLSCEQNLNHDAMYWYRQDPGQGLRLIYYSQIVNDFQKGDIAEGYSVSREKKESFPLTVTSAQKNPTAFYLCASSHRTGGVSPLHFGNGTRLTVT.

The chain joins TRBV2 to TRBJ1-5; 9 nucleotides match TRBD1. The CDR3 is made up of 14 amino acids. In germline, CDR1 is SNHLY, CDR2 FYNNEI. V was pared by 5 bases and J by 4 bases, with 3 bases of the junction left unmatched. CDR3 sequence (DNA): TGTGCCAGCAGTCGGACAGGGGAGAATCAGCCCCAGCATTTT. Amino acid sequence: CASSRTGENQPQHF.

This chain joins TRBV9 and TRBJ2-1, with 10 bases that match TRBD2. The CDR3 has 16 residues. Germline CDR1 SGDLS, CDR2 YYNGEE. V shed 4 bases, J shed 5 bases, and the junction held 9 bases outside the gene matches. The CDR3 sequence is CASSSRLAGLDNEQFF. The CDR3 DNA reads as TGTGCCAGCAGCTCACGACTAGCGGGCTTGGACAATGAGCAGTTCTTC.

This chain joins TRBV9 and TRBJ1-1; TRBD1 is a possible D gene (5 bases). CDR1 and CDR2 (germline): SGDLS, YYNGEE. V lost 4 bases and J lost 1, with 8 bases in between. The CDR3 has 13 amino acids. The CDR3 protein is CASSMGGNTEAFF. The CDR3 coding sequence is TGTGCCAGCAGCATGGGGGGGAACACTGAAGCTTTCTTT.

This clone was found a few times. This chain connects TRBV7-8 to TRBJ1-5, with unresolved D. The CDR3 covers 14 residues. Deletions cut 2 bases from V and 5 bases from J, with 10 bases between. The germline gives CDR1 SGHVS, CDR2 FQNEAQ. The CDR3, as DNA: TGTGCCAGCAGCTTAATGGTTAGTTATCAGCCCCAGCATTTT. It yields the protein CASSLMVSYQPQHF.

The rearrangement uses TRBV6-6 and TRBJ1-1; 9 bases align to TRBD1. CDR3 length: 14 residues. The germline gives CDR1 MNHNY, CDR2 SVGAGI (reference sequence). Trimming removed 5 bases from V and 4 bases from J; junction bases left unmatched: 5. CDR3 in DNA: TGTGCCAGCAGTGGGGACAGGGTTGGCACTGAAGCTTTCTTT. Amino acids: CASSGDRVGTEAFF.

The chain carries TRBV6-1 and TRBJ2-1, with D possibly being TRBD2 (6 bases). In germline, CDR1 is MNHNS, CDR2 SASEGT. The CDR3 loop spans 12 amino acids. V lost 2 bases and J lost 15, with 14 bases in between. CDR3 sequence reads: CASSEKEGRGFF. The CDR3 DNA reads TGTGCCAGCAGTGAAAAGGAGGGTCGGGGGTTCTTC.

The chain combines TRBV9 with TRBJ1-2; 7 positions agree with TRBD1. V dropped 7 bases and J dropped 5; count of bases not matched to a gene: 8. The CDR3 consists of 13 residues. The germline V gene encodes CDR1 SGDLS and CDR2 YYNGEE. In nucleotides, the CDR3 is TGTGCCAGCCGACGGGGGACAGCGTATGGCTACACCTTC. This gives the protein CASRRGTAYGYTF.

CDR3 in amino acids: CASSPVTTQNTGELFF. The CDR3, as DNA: TGTGCCAGCAGCCCCGTGACTACCCAGAACACCGGGGAGCTGTTTTTT. The rearrangement links TRBV7-6 to TRBJ2-2; maybe TRBD2 (5 bases). Germline loops: CDR1 SGHVS, CDR2 FNYEAQ. The CDR3 is 16 residues long. With 5 bases removed from V and 1 base from J, the gap between germline ends came to 14 bases.

The chain uses TRBV18 and TRBJ1-2; D unclear. This CDR3 has 14 residues. Trimming removed 0 bases from V and 4 bases from J, with 9 bases in between. The germline V gene has CDR1 KGHSH and CDR2 LQKENI. The CDR3 loop reads CASSPPSGSYGYTF. CDR3 DNA sequence: TGTGCCAGCTCACCACCTTCGGGATCCTATGGCTACACCTTC.

This chain uses TRBV6-5 with TRBJ2-3, with D perhaps TRBD2 (6 bases). V was trimmed by 7 bases and J by 11 bases, leaving 16 bases between them. Germline values: CDR1 MNHEY, CDR2 SVGAGI. This CDR3 contains 12 residues. For the CDR3, the DNA is TGTGCCAGCACTCCACCCGGGAGAGGGCAGTATTTT. Its protein product is CASTPPGRGQYF.